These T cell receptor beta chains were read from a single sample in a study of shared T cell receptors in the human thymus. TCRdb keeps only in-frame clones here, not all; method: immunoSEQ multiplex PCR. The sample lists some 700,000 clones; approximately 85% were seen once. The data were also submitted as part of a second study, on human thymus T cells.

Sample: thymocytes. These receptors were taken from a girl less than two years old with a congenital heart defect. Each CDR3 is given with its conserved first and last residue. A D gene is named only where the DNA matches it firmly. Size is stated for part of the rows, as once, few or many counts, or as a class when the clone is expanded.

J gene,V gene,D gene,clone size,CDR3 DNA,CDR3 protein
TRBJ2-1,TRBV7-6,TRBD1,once,TGTGCCAGCAGCCCGGGACAGGGAGCGGATGAGCAGTTCTTC,CASSPGQGADEQFF
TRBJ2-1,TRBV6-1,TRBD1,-,TGTGCCAGCAGTGAAGCCGGGGACGGGACAGGGCCCCTCTATGAGCAGTTCTTC,CASSEAGDGTGPLYEQFF
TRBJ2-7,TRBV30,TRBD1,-,TGTGCCTGGAGGGACAGGGACCACGAGCAGTACTTC,CAWRDRDHEQYF
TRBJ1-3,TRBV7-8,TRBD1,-,TGTGCCAGCAGCCTAGGGACAGGGGCTGGAAACACCATATATTTT,CASSLGTGAGNTIYF
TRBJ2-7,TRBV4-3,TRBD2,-,TGCGCCAGCAGCCAAGGGGTAAATAGCGGGGCAAACGAGCAGTACTTC,CASSQGVNSGANEQYF
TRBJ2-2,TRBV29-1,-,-,TGCAGCGTTGAAGGCACAGGGTTCACCGGGGAGCTGTTTTTT,CSVEGTGFTGELFF
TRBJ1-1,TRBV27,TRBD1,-,TGTGCCAGCGCTATTCGGGACAGACACAAAGCTTTCTTT,CASAIRDRHKAFF
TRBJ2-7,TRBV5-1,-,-,TGCGCCAGCAGCTTGGGCCTCATTCTTTCACAGGGAAGGTCCTACGAGCAGTACTTC,CASSLGLILSQGRSYEQYF
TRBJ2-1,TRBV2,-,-,TGTGCCAGCACAATTCAGCATACAGACCATGAGCAGTTCTTC,CASTIQHTDHEQFF
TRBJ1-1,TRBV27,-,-,TGTGCCAGCAGGCTTGCCGATAGAAACACTGAAGCTTTCTTT,CASRLADRNTEAFF
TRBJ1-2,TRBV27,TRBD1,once,TGTGCCAGCAGTTTATACCATGACAATCCCAGACAGGGATCGAACTATGGCTACACCTTC,CASSLYHDNPRQGSNYGYTF
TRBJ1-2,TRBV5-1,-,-,TGCGCCAGCAGCAAAAACAGGGAAGTAATGGTTAATGGCTACACCTTC,CASSKNREVMVNGYTF
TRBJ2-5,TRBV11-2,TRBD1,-,TGTGCCAGCAGCTCCCGGGCAGGGGGTCTGGTAGAGACCCAGTACTTC,CASSSRAGGLVETQYF
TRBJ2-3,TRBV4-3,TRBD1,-,TGCGCCAGCAGCCAAGAAGGTGTAGGGGGCGCGGATACGCAGTATTTT,CASSQEGVGGADTQYF
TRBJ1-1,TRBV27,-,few,TGTGCCAGCAGCGAAAGAGACAGTCCCATAGGGAACACTGAAGCTTTCTTT,CASSERDSPIGNTEAFF
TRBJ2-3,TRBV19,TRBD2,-,TGTGCCAGTAGTAATGGTCGGGGGGTCACGCAGTATTTT,CASSNGRGVTQYF
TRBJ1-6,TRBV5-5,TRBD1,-,TGTGCCAGCAGCCTAGGGGACAGGGAGAATAATTCACCCCTCCACTTT,CASSLGDRENNSPLHF